Each of the 30 T cell receptor beta chains below was sequenced from the same sample in a study of Ad26.COV2.S vaccination and SARS-CoV-2 variants. Sequenced by immunoSEQ multiplex PCR; TCRdb stores in-frame clones only, minus some. The table records about 350,000 clones, more than 85% of them present only once. Regarding treatment: 15 to 20 received Ad26.COV2.S at low or high dose, single or two shots; 5 received placebo; per-sample allocation not given. Sampling occurred on day 63 after the first vaccine or placebo injection. This material consisted of peripheral blood, taken in a trial of Ad26.COV2.S vaccine versus placebo. These receptors came from a person between 18 and 65 years old who received the Ad26.COV2.S COVID-19 vaccine or a placebo.

V is TRBV5-6 and J is TRBJ2-7; D perhaps matches TRBD1 (5 bases). There are 13 residues in the CDR3. Looked up from germline, CDR1 is SGHDT and CDR2 is YYEEEE. The V and J ends lost 4 bases and 3 bases respectively, with 11 bases between them. The CDR3 reads CASSVRELYEQYF. CDR3 in DNA: TGTGCCAGCAGCGTCAGGGAACTCTACGAGCAGTACTTC.

In nucleotides, the CDR3 is TGCAGTGCTAGTAAAATAGCGGGAGTGGAGACCCAGTACTTC. The encoded protein is CSASKIAGVETQYF. The chain recombines TRBV20-1 with TRBJ2-5, with 9 bases matching TRBD2. V was clipped by 3 bases and J by 5 bases; unmatched bases: 7. This CDR3 is built from 14 residues. The V gene's germline CDR1 is DFQATT and CDR2 SNEGSKA (reference sequence).

This clone was seen a few times. The chain links TRBV18 to TRBJ1-3; D is possibly TRBD1 (5 bases). The CDR3 totals 16 residues. The V gene lost 0 bases and the J gene lost 2 bases, with 11 bases spanning the gap. CDR1 is KGHSH, CDR2 LQKENI, per germline. CDR3 protein: CASSPPPGTPGNTIYF. The CDR3 nucleotides read TGTGCCAGCTCACCACCGCCAGGGACGCCTGGAAACACCATATATTTT.

As DNA, the CDR3 is TGTGCCAGCAGTGAATCGGACCGTTTGGACTACACCTTC. Translation gives CASSESDRLDYTF. This rearrangement joins TRBV25-1 to TRBJ1-2, with no clear D. This CDR3 is 13 amino acids long. V was cut by 1 base and J by 10 bases, with 13 bases left in between. Germline CDR1 and CDR2: MGHDK and SYGVNS.

The rearrangement uses TRBV5-6 and TRBJ1-5, with D possibly being TRBD1 (6 bases). Trimming pared 1 base from V and 2 bases from J, leaving 13 bases between. CDR3 length: 16 amino acids. CDR1 is SGHDT and CDR2 is YYEEEE in the germline V gene. The CDR3 reads CASSLWQGHGNQPQHF. Here the CDR3 DNA reads TGTGCCAGCAGCTTGTGGCAGGGACACGGCAATCAGCCCCAGCATTTT.

The chain carries TRBV9 and TRBJ1-5, with 7 nucleotides matching TRBD1. CDR3 length: 14 residues. Germline V gene sequence: CDR1 SGDLS, CDR2 YYNGEE. V lost 4 bases to trimming and J lost 3 bases; unmatched junction nucleotides: 4. CDR3 in amino acids: CASSSDRVNQPQHF. Here the CDR3 DNA reads TGTGCCAGCAGCTCCGACAGGGTCAATCAGCCCCAGCATTTT.

The chain is built from TRBV11-1 and TRBJ2-5, with TRBD2 matching over 7 bases. Germline CDR1 is SGHAT and CDR2 is FQDESV (reference sequence). The J segment lost 3 bases and the V segment lost 0 bases, leaving 7 bases of the junction unmatched. The CDR3 loop spans 16 amino acids. DNA for the CDR3: TGTGCCAGCAGCTTAGCTTTTCTAGCGGCCAAAGAGACCCAGTACTTC. This sequence encodes CASSLAFLAAKETQYF.

The chain joins TRBV24-1 to TRBJ1-5, with D uncertain. The germline V and J ends were trimmed by 6 bases and 2 bases, with 10 bases remaining between them. The length of the CDR3 is 14 residues. CDR1 is KGHDR and CDR2 is SFDVKD in the germline V gene. As DNA, the CDR3 is TGTGCCACCAGTCCCCGAATGGGCAATCAGCCCCAGCATTTT. It is translated as CATSPRMGNQPQHF.

This clone appeared once. The rearrangement uses TRBV29-1 and TRBJ2-7, with a possible D match to TRBD1 (5 bases). The germline V and J ends were trimmed by 3 bases and 7 bases, with 13 bases remaining between them. The CDR3 is 12 residues long. CDR1 and CDR2 (germline): SQVTM, ANQGSEA. The CDR3 loop is CSVEAGPREQYF. DNA of the CDR3: TGCAGCGTTGAGGCAGGGCCTCGGGAGCAGTACTTC.

This clone was counted a single time. The V call is TRBV27, the J call TRBJ2-3; D is perhaps TRBD2 (6 bases). CDR1 MNHEY and CDR2 SMNVEV come from the germline V gene (reference sequence). The CDR3 extends over 18 amino acids. V lost 0 bases to trimming and J lost 3 bases, with 19 bases between them. CDR3: CASSLSRGGALGTDTQYF. Written as DNA, the CDR3 is TGTGCCAGCAGTTTATCACGAGGAGGGGCCCTGGGAACAGATACGCAGTATTTT.

The genes are TRBV3-1 (or the pseudogene TRBV3-2) and TRBJ2-6; D is possibly TRBD1 (6 bases). This CDR3 contains 15 residues. The germline CDR1 and CDR2 sequences are LGHDT and YNNKEL (reference sequence). V shed 5 bases and J shed 0 bases, with 8 bases lying between them. The CDR3: CASSSRGSGANVLTF. CDR3 bases: TGTGCCAGCAGCAGCAGGGGCTCTGGGGCCAACGTCCTGACTTTC.

The gene calls are TRBV9 and TRBJ2-1; D is uncertain. V was pared by 0 bases and J by 8 bases, with 12 bases between. Germline V lookup: CDR1 SGDLS, CDR2 YYNGEE. The CDR3 has 14 residues. CDR3 amino acids: CASSVATSRDEQFF. The CDR3 DNA reads TGTGCCAGCAGCGTAGCTACATCCAGAGATGAGCAGTTCTTC.

The V gene is TRBV9, the J gene TRBJ1-4; D might be TRBD1 (6 bases). The germline V gene has CDR1 SGDLS and CDR2 YYNGEE. This CDR3 spans 16 amino acids. V gave up 4 bases and J gave up 5 bases, with 18 bases separating them. DNA for the CDR3: TGTGCCAGCAGCTCCCACCCGGGGGGGCTCAATGAAAAACTGTTTTTT. It codes for CASSSHPGGLNEKLFF.

The chain has TRBV28 and TRBJ1-4; 8 nucleotides agree with TRBD1. Germline CDR1 and CDR2: MDHEN and SYDVKM. There are 16 residues in the CDR3. Trimming at V came to 5 bases and at J to 4 bases, leaving 9 bases not matched to a gene. CDR3 region: CASSPQTGAINEKLFF. The CDR3 DNA reads as TGTGCCAGCAGTCCGCAGACAGGGGCCATTAATGAAAAACTGTTTTTT.

The CDR3 nucleotides are TGTGCCACTCCTGGGACTAGGGTGTATGAGCAGTTCTTC. Its translation: CATPGTRVYEQFF. The chain has TRBV19 and TRBJ2-1; TRBD2 matches 8 bases. After removal of 10 bases from V and 8 bases from J, the junction contained 10 bases not matched to a gene. The CDR3 is made up of 13 amino acids. Germline V gene lookup returns CDR1 LNHDA and CDR2 SQIVND (reference sequence).

V is TRBV28 and J is TRBJ1-1, with no clear D. This CDR3 has 11 residues. V lost 8 bases and J lost 0, with 4 bases in between. Germline CDR1 is MDHEN and CDR2 is SYDVKM. The DNA for the CDR3 is TGTGCCAGCGAATTGAACACTGAAGCTTTCTTT. It yields the protein CASELNTEAFF.

J is TRBJ2-7 and V is TRBV5-5; 9 nucleotides line up with TRBD1. V shed 4 bases, J shed 10 bases, and the junction held 9 bases outside the gene matches. CDR1 SGHKS and CDR2 YYEKEE come from the germline V gene (reference sequence). The CDR3 extends over 13 amino acids. The CDR3 is CASSKLGQGPQYF. The CDR3 DNA reads TGTGCCAGCAGCAAATTGGGACAGGGCCCACAGTACTTC.

The genes are TRBV2 and TRBJ1-1, with 12 bases that match TRBD1. Germline CDR1 is SNHLY and CDR2 is FYNNEI. V trimming: 7 bases; J trimming: 4 bases; junction bases outside the gene matches: 7. The CDR3 extends over 15 amino acids. CDR3 amino acids: CASIDRDRGLTEAFF. The CDR3 DNA is TGTGCCAGCATTGACCGGGACAGGGGGCTCACTGAAGCTTTCTTT.

This CDR3 reads CASSQYSVQNTEAFF. CDR3 bases: TGTGCCAGCAGCCAATATTCGGTACAGAACACTGAAGCTTTCTTT. The chain is built from TRBV14 and TRBJ1-1; no clear D gene. In germline, CDR1 is SGHDN, CDR2 FVKESK. V lost 2 bases to trimming and J lost 1 base, with 11 bases between them. This CDR3 comprises 15 residues.

Only one count was recorded for this clone. The chain couples TRBV19 to TRBJ2-5; 7 bases match TRBD1. This CDR3 region has 16 residues. Per germline, CDR1 LNHDA and CDR2 SQIVND (reference sequence). Unmatched junction bases numbered 10, after V lost 5 bases and J lost 1 base. For the CDR3, the DNA is TGTGCCAGTAGTCCAGGGACAGAGAATTTCCAAGAGACCCAGTACTTC. Residues: CASSPGTENFQETQYF. The full variable domain, its missing parts supplied by reference TRBV19 and TRBJ2-5, is DGGITQSPKYLFRKEGQNVTLSCEQNLNHDAMYWYRQDPGQGLRLIYYSQIVNDFQKGDIAEGYSVSREKKESFPLTVTSAQKNPTAFYLCASSPGTENFQETQYFGPGTRLLVL.

The chain couples TRBV9 to TRBJ2-3, with D unclear. This CDR3 has 16 residues. Germline V gene sequence: CDR1 SGDLS, CDR2 YYNGEE. The germline V and J ends were trimmed by 1 base and 0 bases, with 12 bases remaining between them. The CDR3 region is CASSVKGRVSTDTQYF. CDR3 sequence (DNA): TGTGCCAGCAGCGTAAAAGGTCGGGTTAGCACAGATACGCAGTATTTT. Full variable domain (missing parts from reference TRBV9 and TRBJ2-3): DSGVTQTPKHLITATGQRVTLRCSPRSGDLSVYWYQQSLDQGLQFLIQYYNGEERAKGNILERFSAQQFPDLHSELNLSSLELGDSALYFCASSVKGRVSTDTQYFGPGTRLTVL.

This sequence joins TRBV4-2 and TRBJ2-1, with 11 bases aligning to TRBD2. This CDR3 has 18 amino acids. The ends lost 2 bases at V and 2 bases at J; junction bases unmatched: 8. The germline V gene has CDR1 LGHNA and CDR2 YNFKEQ. This CDR3 reads CASSQSRASGGPYNEQFF. The CDR3 region has the DNA TGTGCCAGCAGCCAATCCCGGGCTAGCGGGGGGCCCTACAATGAGCAGTTCTTC.

The chain recombines TRBV5-1 with TRBJ2-2, with 11 bases matching TRBD1. In germline, CDR1 is SGHRS, CDR2 YFSETQ. The V gene end was trimmed by 0 bases and the J gene end by 6 bases; junction bases not matched to a gene: 4. This CDR3 has 16 residues. The CDR3 nucleotides read TGCGCCAGCAGCTTGGAGGGGACAGGGGGAGCCGGGGAGCTGTTTTTT. Amino acid sequence: CASSLEGTGGAGELFF.

The V call is TRBV6-5, the J call TRBJ2-2; D gene uncertain. Germline V gene lookup returns CDR1 MNHEY and CDR2 SVGAGI. This CDR3 has 14 residues. V was clipped by 0 bases and J by 3 bases, with 5 bases between them. CDR3 protein: CASSYSFHTGELFF. The CDR3 DNA sequence: TGTGCCAGCAGTTACTCGTTCCACACCGGGGAGCTGTTTTTT.

V is TRBV10-3 and J is TRBJ1-2; 11 bases are a match to TRBD1. Germline CDR1 ENHRY, CDR2 SYGVKD. This CDR3 contains 14 residues. J lost 5 bases, V lost 7 bases, and 6 bases had no gene match. The CDR3 DNA follows: TGTGCCATCACCGCCCGGGACAGGGGGTATGGCTACACCTTC. Amino acids: CAITARDRGYGYTF.

The chain has TRBV3-1 (or the pseudogene TRBV3-2) and TRBJ2-5; D not certain. The V end was cut by 2 bases, the J end by 4 bases, with 17 bases between. Germline V lookup: CDR1 LGHDT, CDR2 YNNKEL (reference sequence). This CDR3 is built from 16 residues. The CDR3: CASSQLGRVAGETQYF. CDR3 nucleotides: TGTGCCAGCAGCCAATTGGGTCGGGTCGCAGGAGAGACCCAGTACTTC.

This chain connects TRBV7-2 to TRBJ1-6; D gene ambiguous. Germline V lookup: CDR1 SGHTA, CDR2 FQGNSA. CDR3 length: 15 amino acids. V was shortened by 3 bases and J by 6 bases, with 12 bases between the two germline ends. The CDR3, as DNA: TGTGCCAGCAGCTTGTTTCATGACGGTAATTCACCCCTCCACTTT. Protein: CASSLFHDGNSPLHF.

The gene calls are TRBV25-1 and TRBJ1-2; a weak D match, TRBD1 (6 bases). The germline gives CDR1 MGHDK, CDR2 SYGVNS. V was clipped by 4 bases and J by 5 bases, with 14 bases between them. This CDR3 is built from 14 residues. The CDR3 DNA reads TGTGCCAGCAGTGCTGGAGGGGGGATTTATGGCTACACCTTC. Translated, it gives CASSAGGGIYGYTF.

This rearrangement joins TRBV25-1 to TRBJ1-2; D might be TRBD1 (6 bases). V lost 4 bases and J lost 4, with 16 bases in between. CDR3 length: 15 amino acids. The germline V gene has CDR1 MGHDK and CDR2 SYGVNS. The CDR3 is CASSGRAGVPYGYTF. The CDR3 nucleotides are TGTGCCAGCAGTGGGAGGGCAGGGGTACCCTATGGCTACACCTTC.

This clone was recorded only once. Other DNA sequences in the same sample also yield this CDR3. The V and J genes are TRBV18 and TRBJ1-1; D possibly corresponds to TRBD1 (5 bases). The CDR3 covers 13 residues. Germline CDR1 KGHSH, CDR2 LQKENI. V was pared by 4 bases and J by 1 base, with 7 bases between. This CDR3 is CASSRDGNTEAFF. CDR3 in DNA: TGTGCCAGCTCACGGGACGGGAACACTGAAGCTTTCTTT.